This is a list of T cell receptor beta chains from one sample in a study of shared T cell receptors in the human thymus. Clones were sequenced by immunoSEQ multiplex PCR, and TCRdb holds only the in-frame ones, with some missing. The sample comprises hundreds of thousands of clones, around three quarters of which are singletons, and 0.013% rests with the top ten. These same data were also listed under a study on human thymus T cells.

The sequenced sample consisted of thymocytes. All receptors derive from a boy under three years old with a congenital heart defect. Each CDR3 is given with its conserved first and last residue. D genes are given only for firm matches. Clone sizes are given selectively: once, few, many, or a class where the clone is expanded.

abundance: NA
j_gene: TRBJ2-7
v_gene: TRBV19
d_gene: NA
CDR3nt: TGTGCCAGTAGTCCCGGGGTAAACGCCTACGAGCAGTACTTC
CDR3aa: CASSPGVNAYEQYF

abundance: few
j_gene: TRBJ2-6
v_gene: TRBV28
d_gene: TRBD1
CDR3nt: TGTGCCAGCAGGGGACAGGGCTCAGCCGGGGCCAACGTCCTGACTTTC
CDR3aa: CASRGQGSAGANVLTF

abundance: NA
j_gene: TRBJ2-2
v_gene: TRBV7-6
d_gene: TRBD2
CDR3nt: TGTGCCAGCAGCTTAGCGTTCGGGAGGCCATCGGGCACCGGGGAGCTGTTTTTT
CDR3aa: CASSLAFGRPSGTGELFF

abundance: NA
j_gene: TRBJ2-7
v_gene: TRBV19
d_gene: TRBD2
CDR3nt: TGTGCCAGTAGTACTCTCACCTTACTAGCGGGAGACGCCTACGAGCAGTACTTC
CDR3aa: CASSTLTLLAGDAYEQYF

abundance: NA
j_gene: TRBJ1-5
v_gene: TRBV11-2
d_gene: TRBD1
CDR3nt: TGTGCCAGCAGCCAAGGGACAGACAATCAGCCCCAGCATTTT
CDR3aa: CASSQGTDNQPQHF

abundance: NA
j_gene: TRBJ2-7
v_gene: TRBV27
d_gene: TRBD2
CDR3nt: TGTGCCATCAAAGCGGGATTATCCTACGAGCAGTACTTC
CDR3aa: CAIKAGLSYEQYF

abundance: NA
j_gene: TRBJ2-1
v_gene: TRBV7-6
d_gene: NA
CDR3nt: TGTGCCAGCAGCCCCGGGATCGCATACAATGAGCAGTTCTTC
CDR3aa: CASSPGIAYNEQFF

abundance: NA
j_gene: TRBJ2-1
v_gene: TRBV4-2
d_gene: TRBD2
CDR3nt: TGTGCCAGCAGCCCCCACCCGGGACTAGCGGACAATGAGCAGTTCTTC
CDR3aa: CASSPHPGLADNEQFF

abundance: NA
j_gene: TRBJ2-7
v_gene: TRBV6-6
d_gene: NA
CDR3nt: TGTGCCAGCAGCAGGGGGGCCTACGAGCAGTACTTC
CDR3aa: CASSRGAYEQYF

abundance: NA
j_gene: TRBJ2-3
v_gene: TRBV5-1
d_gene: NA
CDR3nt: TGCGCCAGCAGCTTGGGACATAGCACAGATACGCAGTATTTT
CDR3aa: CASSLGHSTDTQYF

abundance: NA
j_gene: TRBJ2-1
v_gene: TRBV28
d_gene: TRBD2
CDR3nt: TGTGCCAGCAGTTTATGCAGCCCTCTCGGGGGAGCGGGATCGGATGAGCAGTTCTTC
CDR3aa: CASSLCSPLGGAGSDEQFF

abundance: few
j_gene: TRBJ2-1
v_gene: TRBV11-2
d_gene: TRBD1
CDR3nt: TGTGCCAGCAGCCGACCAGACAGGGTCCCTTGTGAGCAGTTCTTC
CDR3aa: CASSRPDRVPCEQFF

abundance: NA
j_gene: TRBJ2-1
v_gene: TRBV10-1
d_gene: TRBD2
CDR3nt: TGCGCCAGCAGTCGGGAGGGCCGATTAAATAACTACAATGAGCAGTTCTTC
CDR3aa: CASSREGRLNNYNEQFF

abundance: NA
j_gene: TRBJ2-3
v_gene: TRBV6-5
d_gene: NA
CDR3nt: TGTGCCAGCAGCGGGGCAGATACGCAGTATTTT
CDR3aa: CASSGADTQYF

abundance: NA
j_gene: TRBJ2-7
v_gene: TRBV10-3
d_gene: TRBD2
CDR3nt: TGTGCCATCAGTGAGTCGAGACTAGCGGGAGTGTACGAGCAGTACTTC
CDR3aa: CAISESRLAGVYEQYF

abundance: NA
j_gene: TRBJ2-6
v_gene: TRBV7-2
d_gene: NA
CDR3nt: TGTGCCAGCAGCCAGACGGGACTCCATCACTCCGGGGCCAACGTCCTGACTTTC
CDR3aa: CASSQTGLHHSGANVLTF

abundance: NA
j_gene: TRBJ2-5
v_gene: TRBV5-1
d_gene: NA
CDR3nt: TGCGCCAGCAGCTTTCTAGGGGCCCAAGAGACCCAGTACTTC
CDR3aa: CASSFLGAQETQYF

abundance: NA
j_gene: TRBJ1-1
v_gene: TRBV14
d_gene: TRBD1
CDR3nt: TGTGCCAGCAGCTTGGGACAGGGGGCGGCGAACACTGAAGCTTTCTTT
CDR3aa: CASSLGQGAANTEAFF

abundance: NA
j_gene: TRBJ2-3
v_gene: TRBV10-1
d_gene: NA
CDR3nt: TGCGCCAGCAGTGAGTCCGCAAGAGGACTACCCATTACGCAGTATTTT
CDR3aa: CASSESARGLPITQYF

abundance: NA
j_gene: TRBJ2-1
v_gene: TRBV2
d_gene: NA
CDR3nt: TGTGCCAGCAGTGGGGGTATGTGGGCGGGAAGAAACAATGAGCAGTTCTTC
CDR3aa: CASSGGMWAGRNNEQFF

abundance: NA
j_gene: TRBJ2-3
v_gene: TRBV4-3
d_gene: TRBD2
CDR3nt: TGCGCCAGCAGCCAAGCCAGGGCGGTGCGGGAGGGCCTCACAGATACGCAGTATTTT
CDR3aa: CASSQARAVREGLTDTQYF

abundance: NA
j_gene: TRBJ2-7
v_gene: TRBV27
d_gene: NA
CDR3nt: TGTGCCAGCAGTTATCGGTCTAGCTACGAGCAGTACTTC
CDR3aa: CASSYRSSYEQYF

abundance: few
j_gene: TRBJ2-1
v_gene: TRBV5-4
d_gene: TRBD2
CDR3nt: TGTGCCAGCAGCTTGGGGCGGGAGCCCTCCTACAATGAGCAGTTCTTC
CDR3aa: CASSLGREPSYNEQFF

abundance: NA
j_gene: TRBJ1-1
v_gene: TRBV27
d_gene: NA
CDR3nt: TGTGCCAGCAGTTGGAGGGGTCGGGACCCTTCTGAAGCTTTCTTT
CDR3aa: CASSWRGRDPSEAFF

abundance: NA
j_gene: TRBJ2-7
v_gene: TRBV10-2
d_gene: NA
CDR3nt: TGCGCCAGCAGTGGAAGGCGGGCAGAGCTGGGTGAGCAGTACTTC
CDR3aa: CASSGRRAELGEQYF

abundance: NA
j_gene: TRBJ2-2
v_gene: TRBV7-9
d_gene: NA
CDR3nt: TGTGCCAGCAGCTTAGACGGGAACACCGGGGAGCTGTTTTTT
CDR3aa: CASSLDGNTGELFF

abundance: NA
j_gene: TRBJ1-1
v_gene: TRBV6-5
d_gene: NA
CDR3nt: TGTGCCAGCACGTCACAGGGAGGGGAAACTGAAGCTTTCTTT
CDR3aa: CASTSQGGETEAFF

abundance: NA
j_gene: TRBJ2-3
v_gene: TRBV11-2
d_gene: TRBD1
CDR3nt: TGTGCCAGCAGCCTCGGGACAGGGGTCACAGATACGCAGTATTTT
CDR3aa: CASSLGTGVTDTQYF

abundance: few
j_gene: TRBJ2-1
v_gene: TRBV7-8
d_gene: TRBD2
CDR3nt: TGTGCCAGCAGCCCCGAGGCGGGACTAGCGGGAGGTGGGGAGCAGTTCTTC
CDR3aa: CASSPEAGLAGGGEQFF

abundance: NA
j_gene: TRBJ1-5
v_gene: TRBV2
d_gene: TRBD1
CDR3nt: TGTGCCAGCAGGGACGACAGGGGCGACAATCAGCCCCAGCATTTT
CDR3aa: CASRDDRGDNQPQHF

abundance: NA
j_gene: TRBJ2-1
v_gene: TRBV14
d_gene: TRBD1
CDR3nt: TGTGCCAGCAGCAGCCGTCGGGACAGGGGGGAGCAGTTCTTC
CDR3aa: CASSSRRDRGEQFF

abundance: NA
j_gene: TRBJ2-5
v_gene: TRBV6-5
d_gene: NA
CDR3nt: TGTGCCAGCAGTTACGGTGTCAGGGGCGAAGAGACCCAGTACTTC
CDR3aa: CASSYGVRGEETQYF

abundance: NA
j_gene: TRBJ2-2
v_gene: TRBV29-1
d_gene: NA
CDR3nt: TGCAGCGTTCCCGCGGAGAGGACCGGGGAGCTGTTTTTT
CDR3aa: CSVPAERTGELFF

abundance: NA
j_gene: TRBJ2-7
v_gene: TRBV27
d_gene: TRBD2
CDR3nt: TGTGCCAGCGGGGTCGGGGGGTACGAGCAGTACTTC
CDR3aa: CASGVGGYEQYF

abundance: once
j_gene: TRBJ2-3
v_gene: TRBV6-4
d_gene: TRBD2
CDR3nt: TGTGCCAGCAGTGACCGCGGGAGGGCAGATACGCAGTATTTT
CDR3aa: CASSDRGRADTQYF

abundance: NA
j_gene: TRBJ2-7
v_gene: TRBV18
d_gene: TRBD1
CDR3nt: TGTGCCAGCTCACAGGGACAGGGTGGCGAGCAGTACTTC
CDR3aa: CASSQGQGGEQYF

abundance: NA
j_gene: TRBJ2-7
v_gene: TRBV6-5
d_gene: TRBD2
CDR3nt: TGTGCCAGCAGTTATGCGGGAGAGAGGTTTCCGCGCGAGCAGTACTTC
CDR3aa: CASSYAGERFPREQYF

abundance: NA
j_gene: TRBJ2-3
v_gene: TRBV5-1
d_gene: TRBD2
CDR3nt: TGCGCCAGCAGCTTGGCGTTGACTAGCGACACAGATACGCAGTATTTT
CDR3aa: CASSLALTSDTDTQYF

abundance: once
j_gene: TRBJ1-5
v_gene: TRBV15
d_gene: TRBD1
CDR3nt: TGTGCCACCAGCGCCGAACAGGGGGACGGGCAGCCCCAGCATTTT
CDR3aa: CATSAEQGDGQPQHF

abundance: NA
j_gene: TRBJ2-7
v_gene: TRBV9
d_gene: TRBD1
CDR3nt: TGTGCCAGCAGCGCACCGGGACAGTCCTCCTACGAGCAGTACTTC
CDR3aa: CASSAPGQSSYEQYF

abundance: NA
j_gene: TRBJ2-7
v_gene: TRBV20-1
d_gene: NA
CDR3nt: TGCAGTGCTACCGGGTACGAGCAGTACTTC
CDR3aa: CSATGYEQYF

abundance: once
j_gene: TRBJ2-7
v_gene: TRBV29-1
d_gene: TRBD1
CDR3nt: TGCAGCGCTTCCGACAGGGGTTACGAGCAGTACTTC
CDR3aa: CSASDRGYEQYF

abundance: NA
j_gene: TRBJ2-7
v_gene: TRBV6-1
d_gene: TRBD1
CDR3nt: TGTGCCAGCAGGAGACAGGGGGGAGCCTACGAGCAGTACTTC
CDR3aa: CASRRQGGAYEQYF

abundance: NA
j_gene: TRBJ2-3
v_gene: TRBV5-1
d_gene: NA
CDR3nt: TGCGCCAGCAGCTCCCCACCTCTAGACAGACTCACAGATACGCAGTATTTT
CDR3aa: CASSSPPLDRLTDTQYF

abundance: NA
j_gene: TRBJ2-5
v_gene: TRBV6-5
d_gene: NA
CDR3nt: TGTGCCAGCAGTTACTCCGGGGAGACCCAGTACTTC
CDR3aa: CASSYSGETQYF

abundance: once
j_gene: TRBJ1-2
v_gene: TRBV20-1
d_gene: NA
CDR3nt: TGCAGTCCACACGCTAACTATGGCTACACCTTC
CDR3aa: CSPHANYGYTF

abundance: NA
j_gene: TRBJ2-2
v_gene: TRBV27
d_gene: TRBD1
CDR3nt: TGTGCCAGCAGCCTAAGACAGGGTGGTGACTCCAGCGGGGAGCTGTTTTTT
CDR3aa: CASSLRQGGDSSGELFF

abundance: NA
j_gene: TRBJ1-1
v_gene: TRBV28
d_gene: TRBD1
CDR3nt: TGTGCCAGCCGTTGCAAGGGGGACAGGGACAACACTGAAGCTTTCTTT
CDR3aa: CASRCKGDRDNTEAFF

abundance: few
j_gene: TRBJ1-1
v_gene: TRBV4-3
d_gene: TRBD1
CDR3nt: TGCGCCAGCAGCCGGAGGAACCACAGGGGGACCACTGAAGCTTTCTTT
CDR3aa: CASSRRNHRGTTEAFF

abundance: NA
j_gene: TRBJ2-2
v_gene: TRBV15
d_gene: NA
CDR3nt: TGTGCCACCTCCGGGAACCCGAACACCGGGGAGCTGTTTTTT
CDR3aa: CATSGNPNTGELFF

abundance: once
j_gene: TRBJ2-7
v_gene: TRBV28
d_gene: NA
CDR3nt: TGTGCCAGCAGATCTACAGGGTCCGAGCAGTACTTC
CDR3aa: CASRSTGSEQYF

abundance: once
j_gene: TRBJ2-3
v_gene: TRBV2
d_gene: NA
CDR3nt: TGTGCCAGCACGGTGCGGGGCATGGATACGCAGTATTTT
CDR3aa: CASTVRGMDTQYF

abundance: once
j_gene: TRBJ1-3
v_gene: TRBV5-1
d_gene: TRBD1
CDR3nt: TGCGCCAGCAGCTTGTGTGTTCTCCCGGGACAGGGGTGGAACACCATATATTTT
CDR3aa: CASSLCVLPGQGWNTIYF

abundance: NA
j_gene: TRBJ2-2
v_gene: TRBV7-3
d_gene: TRBD2
CDR3nt: TGTGCCAGCAGCCCCAAAGCCAGCGGGAGGAACACCGGGGAGCTGTTTTTT
CDR3aa: CASSPKASGRNTGELFF

abundance: NA
j_gene: TRBJ2-1
v_gene: TRBV27
d_gene: TRBD2
CDR3nt: TGTGCCAGCAGTCTGACTAGCGGGAGGGCCAATGAGCAGTTCTTC
CDR3aa: CASSLTSGRANEQFF